This TCR beta chain was recovered during a study of cytomegalovirus exposure and HLA in healthy donors. Study background: The use of the same platform for the 100 to 150 validation repertoires and the 666 first-cohort repertoires was reported by a later analysis. Study-wide results and caveats: Most TCR sequences showed up rarely, but some public TCRs showed up in many donors. CMV antigen specificity was confirmed in vitro for a few CMV-associated chains.

Turning to this clone: No antigen is known for it.

The data were produced by immunoSEQ multiplex PCR, yet TCRdb's version contains in-frame clones alone and is incomplete. The sample holds some 90,000 clones, around 88% seen once. Among the roughly 120 subjects of the validation cohort, separate from the approximately 670-subject first cohort, were the donors. V was trimmed by 6 bases and J by 4 bases, leaving 6 bases between them. Germline V gene lookup returns CDR1 SNHLY and CDR2 FYNNEI. There are 12 residues in the CDR3. The sequence derives from a woman aged 25 to 39 in good health and CMV-seronegative. Material for sequencing was PBMCs. This chain uses TRBV2 with TRBJ1-4; no firm D call. CDR3 nucleotide sequence: TGTGCCAGCAGGGCCAGTAATGAAAAACTGTTTTTT. Translated, it gives CASRASNEKLFF. The entire variable domain, with the rest obtained from reference TRBV2 and TRBJ1-4, is as follows: EPEVTQTPSHQVTQMGQEVILRCVPISNHLYFYWYRQILGQKVEFLVSFYNNEISEKSEIFDDQFSVERPDGSNFTLKIRSTKLEDSAMYFCASRASNEKLFFGSGTQLSVL.